This TCR beta chain was found in a study of blood T cell repertoires in COVID-19. Methods used by the authors: Reference gene primer amplification yielded estimated nucleated cell counts. Libraries were prepared by immunoSEQ multiplex PCR; TCRdb keeps only in-frame clonotypes and omits some of them. D and trimming come from the DNA, and the V and J calls and clone size come from that table. The sample consists of hundreds of thousands of clones, roughly 85% of them appearing once. In germline, CDR1 is MNHEY, CDR2 SVGAGI. With 5 bases removed from V and 5 bases from J, the gap between germline ends came to 18 bases. CDR3 size: 15 residues. This clone appeared many times.

The TCR sequence derives from a woman aged 18-30 years with acute or convalescent COVID-19. V is TRBV6-5 and J is TRBJ2-5; maybe TRBD1 (5 bases). Sequencing was done on a sample of peripheral blood. The DNA of the CDR3 is TGTGCCAGCAGTCACCCTCACAGGAGTCGGGAGACCCAGTACTTC. The encoded protein is CASSHPHRSRETQYF.